This entry lists 25 T cell receptor beta chains sequenced from one sample in a study of tumor-infiltrating lymphocytes in primary liver carcinoma. With a constant-region primer, TCR beta cDNA was made from 500 ng of total RNA. Slightly modified ARM-PCR served as the procedure for the TCR beta libraries. These libraries came from three rounds of nested multiplex PCR. TRBV1-TRBV30 forward primers paired with a C-beta reverse primer were used in the first two PCR rounds, which ran roughly 11 cycles each. TCRdb reprocessed the multiplex PCR reads with MiXCR, giving one entry per CDR3 protein. The table has hundreds of thousands of distinct CDR3 sequences, 50% to 60% seen once; the top ten hold approximately 15%. They got blood RNA out of unsorted whole blood and also pulled out germline DNA. Sequenced: peripheral blood. The source of these receptors is a woman in her 30s with primary liver carcinoma and hepatitis B virus infection.

Of note for this clonotype: The conserved final phenylalanine or tryptophan is absent from the CDR3, which likely points to a read error. The chain combines TRBV30 with TRBJ2-5; D gene uncertain. V was shortened by 2 bases and J by 5 bases, with 6 bases between the two germline ends. This CDR3 has 11 residues. Germline CDR1 reads GTSNPN; CDR2 reads SVGIG (reference sequence). CDR3: CAWSSFETQYY. CDR3 coding DNA: TGTGCCTGGAGTAGCTTCGAGACCCAGTACTAC.

At least ten counts were recorded for this clonotype. This chain joins TRBV11-2 and TRBJ1-5; D not certain. Germline-derived CDR1 and CDR2 are SGHAT and FQNNGV. V lost 3 bases to trimming and J lost 7 bases, with 10 bases between them. The CDR3 sequence is 13 residues long. The CDR3 sequence is CASSLGLGQPQHF. The CDR3 DNA follows: TGTGCCAGCAGCTTGGGGTTGGGACAGCCCCAGCATTTT.

In this sample, this clonotype turned up a few times. The chain joins TRBV12-3 or TRBV12-4 to TRBJ2-7; 10 positions match TRBD1. Germline trimming cut 5 bases from V and 6 bases from J; bases unmatched to any gene: 7. The CDR3 loop spans 14 amino acids. The CDR3 bases are TGTGCCAGCAGTCGACGGGACAGGGGAGCCGAGCAGTACTTC. Amino acids: CASSRRDRGAEQYF.

This clonotype was seen more than once but under ten times. The chain has TRBV29-1 and TRBJ1-5; 7 bases are a match to TRBD1. V was clipped by 4 bases and J by 2 bases; unmatched bases: 2. Per germline, CDR1 SQVTM and CDR2 ANQGSEA. CDR3 length: 13 amino acids. The CDR3 sequence is CSVGDRGNQPQHF. The DNA of the CDR3 is TGCAGCGTTGGAGACAGGGGCAATCAGCCCCAGCATTTT.

As to this clonotype: Sequence at one end of the junction differs from germline and may be a read error. V usage is TRBV6-6 and J usage is TRBJ1-6; the D is unclear. CDR1 MNHNY and CDR2 SVGAGI come from the germline V gene (reference sequence). The CDR3 runs 15 residues. The CDR3 DNA sequence: TGTACCAGCATCCCTCGGGCGGGGAATAATTCACCCCTCCACTTT. Its translation: CTSIPRAGNNSPLHF.

Concerning this clonotype: Possible read error: a much larger clone is one base away. V is TRBV14 and J is TRBJ2-7; 15 bases align to TRBD2. From germline, CDR1 is SGHDN and CDR2 FVKESK. The CDR3 runs to 17 residues. The V segment lost 5 bases and the J segment 7 bases; nucleotides outside the gene matches: 12. DNA for the CDR3: TGTGCCAGCAGCACCCGGACTAGCGGGAGGGGAGTGCAAGAGCAGTACTTC. Its translation is CASSTRTSGRGVQEQYF.

The V call is TRBV6-5, the J call TRBJ2-5; D assignment may be TRBD1 or TRBD2 (6 bases each). This CDR3 has 13 amino acids. Trimming removed 2 bases from V and 5 bases from J, with 9 bases in between. CDR1 and CDR2 (germline): MNHEY, SVGAGI. The CDR3 nucleotides are TGTGCCAGCAGTTACCCGGGGGCGGAGACCCAGTACTTC. It is translated as CASSYPGAETQYF.

With respect to this clonotype: The junction departs from the called germline gene at one end, perhaps through a read error. The chain carries TRBV7-9 and TRBJ2-7, with D possibly TRBD2 on 5 matching bases. CDR3 length: 16 residues. Germline V lookup: CDR1 SEHNR, CDR2 FQNEAQ (reference sequence). As DNA, the CDR3 is TGTGTCAGCAGCTTAGCGCGTGGCAGTCAGACCTACGAGCAGTACTTC. It yields the protein CVSSLARGSQTYEQYF.

With regard to this clonotype: Since a much larger clone is just one base distant, this may be a read error. The V gene is TRBV6-5, the J gene TRBJ1-1; weak D call: TRBD1 (5 bases). V shed 7 bases and J shed 9 bases, with 18 bases lying between them. Looked up from germline, CDR1 is MNHEY and CDR2 is SVGAGI. This CDR3 is built from 13 residues. CDR3 sequence reads: CASTPRGTWKAFF. The CDR3 coding sequence is TGTGCCAGCACTCCCAGAGGGACGTGGAAAGCTTTCTTT.

The CDR3: CASSEGPTRVSNQPQHF. CDR3 sequence (DNA): TGTGCCAGCAGTGAAGGGCCCACAAGGGTGAGCAATCAGCCCCAGCATTTT. V and J are TRBV6-1 and TRBJ1-5; no reliable D call. This CDR3 has 17 amino acids. From germline, CDR1 is MNHNS and CDR2 SASEGT. V was pared by 1 base and J by 1 base, with 14 bases between.

Concerning this clonotype itself: This sequence may be a read error, since a much larger clone differs from it by one base. J is TRBJ2-2 and V is TRBV12-3 or TRBV12-4; the match to TRBD1 covers 8 bases. The V gene end was trimmed by 6 bases and the J gene end by 5 bases; junction bases not matched to a gene: 5. The CDR3 runs 14 residues. The CDR3 DNA reads as TGTGCCAGCAGGAGGACAGGGCTGACCGGGGAGCTGTTTTTT. Translation: CASRRTGLTGELFF.

This chain joins TRBV11-2 and TRBJ2-3; 15 bases align to TRBD2. CDR1 SGHAT and CDR2 FQNNGV come from the germline V gene. The V and J ends lost 5 bases and 4 bases, in that order; junction bases with no gene match: 7. CDR3 size: 17 residues. The CDR3, as DNA: TGTGCCAGCAGCCCAGGGGGACTAGCGGGAGGCGCAGATACGCAGTATTTT. It translates to CASSPGGLAGGADTQYF.

This clonotype came up many times. The genes are TRBV6-1 and TRBJ2-4; 7 positions agree with TRBD1. The junction had 10 bases not matched to a gene; V was cut back by 6 bases and J by 8 bases. The CDR3 covers 14 residues. Germline values: CDR1 MNHNS, CDR2 SASEGT. The CDR3 DNA follows: TGTGCCAGCAGCGCTATTACCGGGACAGACATTCAGTACTTC. Its protein product is CASSAITGTDIQYF.

There are a few counts of this clonotype. This rearrangement joins TRBV5-4 to TRBJ2-7; TRBD2 matches at 10 bases. The CDR3 loop spans 14 amino acids. Germline V gene lookup returns CDR1 SGHNT and CDR2 YYREEE (reference sequence). V gave up 4 bases and J gave up 2 bases; unmatched junction bases: 3. The CDR3 DNA reads TGTGCCAGCAGCAGACTAGCGGGCACCTACGAGCAGTACTTC. It codes for CASSRLAGTYEQYF. The full variable domain, in which reference TRBV5-4 and TRBJ2-7 provide the parts outside the CDR3, is ETGVTQSPTHLIKTRGQQVTLRCSSQSGHNTVSWYQQALGQGPQFIFQYYREEENGRGNFPPRFSGLQFPNYSSELNVNALELDDSALYLCASSRLAGTYEQYFGPGTRLTVT.

Of note for this clonotype: With a much larger clone just one base away, this may be a read error. V gene TRBV6-2 or TRBV6-3 combines with J gene TRBJ2-2, with TRBD1 identical over 7 bases. The CDR3 extends over 16 amino acids. Looked up from germline, CDR1 is MNHEY and CDR2 is SVGEGT. The CDR3 coding sequence is TGTGGCAGCAGTTACTCTGACAGGGATAACACCGGGGAGCTGTTTTTT. This encodes CGSSYSDRDNTGELFF.

This chain uses TRBV14 with TRBJ1-5; D may be TRBD1 (5 bases). Germline CDR1 reads SGHDN; CDR2 reads FVKESK. The ends were cut back, 0 bases at V and 2 bases at J, with 8 bases in the middle. The CDR3 runs 15 residues. The CDR3 sequence: CASSQDGGGNQPQHF. For the CDR3, the DNA is TGTGCCAGCAGCCAAGATGGGGGGGGCAATCAGCCCCAGCATTTT.

The V and J genes are TRBV29-1 and TRBJ2-1, with D hard to call. The germline gives CDR1 SQVTM, CDR2 ANQGSEA. V gave up 4 bases and J gave up 1 base, with 11 bases separating them. The length of the CDR3 is 14 residues. Here the CDR3 reads CSVVTGGSYNEQFF. CDR3 bases: TGCAGCGTTGTAACTGGCGGTTCCTACAATGAGCAGTTCTTC.

The V call is TRBV24-1, the J call TRBJ2-3, with 10 bases lining up with TRBD2. The V segment lost 3 bases and the J segment 14 bases; nucleotides outside the gene matches: 4. The CDR3 length is 12 residues. The germline gives CDR1 KGHDR, CDR2 SFDVKD. The CDR3 DNA follows: TGTGCCACCAGTGATGGGACTAGCGATCCGTATTTT. Translated, it gives CATSDGTSDPYF.

Comment on this clonotype: Being one base from a much bigger clone, this may be a read error. The chain combines TRBV4-3 with TRBJ1-4; TRBD1 agrees at 7 bases. Germline assignment: CDR1 LGHNA and CDR2 YSLEER. The CDR3 extends over 17 amino acids. The CDR3 sequence is CASSHGITGASSGKLSF. CDR3 sequence (DNA): TGCGCCAGCAGCCACGGTATCACAGGGGCTTCTTCCGGAAAACTGTCTTTT.

In DNA, the CDR3 is TGCAGCGGACAAACGGACAGCTACGAGCAGTACTTC. This gives the protein CSGQTDSYEQYF. The gene calls are TRBV29-1 and TRBJ2-7; D is perhaps TRBD1 (6 bases). V was pared by 7 bases and J by 3 bases, with 13 bases between. The CDR3 covers 12 residues. Germline lookup yields CDR1 SQVTM and CDR2 ANQGSEA.

On this clonotype itself: Relative to the germline gene, one junction end is altered; a read error may explain this. The V and J genes are TRBV11-2 and TRBJ2-1; D unclear. The CDR3 is 14 amino acids. Looked up from germline, CDR1 is SGHAT and CDR2 is FQNNGV. The CDR3 is CASSLVFGYSEQFF. The DNA of the CDR3 is TGTGCCAGCAGCTTAGTGTTTGGGTACAGTGAGCAGTTCTTC.

This clonotype was observed at least ten times. The chain joins TRBV29-1 to TRBJ2-3; TRBD2 might be the D (5 bases). The CDR3 sequence is 13 residues long. Germline V gives CDR1 SQVTM, CDR2 ANQGSEA. Trimming took off 6 bases at V and 1 base at J, with 11 bases between the two ends. Here the CDR3 reads CSVEKGGTDTQYF. Here the CDR3 DNA reads TGCAGCGTGGAAAAGGGAGGCACAGATACGCAGTATTTT.

V is TRBV12-3 or TRBV12-4 and J is TRBJ1-2, with D perhaps matching TRBD1 (5 bases). The CDR3 totals 13 residues. V dropped 2 bases and J dropped 4 bases, with 8 bases sitting between them. CDR3 sequence: CASSLRRAYGYTF. The CDR3 region has the DNA TGTGCCAGCAGTTTACGCAGGGCCTATGGCTACACCTTC.

The V and J genes are TRBV28 and TRBJ2-7; D is possibly TRBD2 (6 bases). Germline V lookup: CDR1 MDHEN, CDR2 SYDVKM. This CDR3 has 17 residues. The V gene lost 5 bases and the J gene lost 2 bases, with 22 bases spanning the gap. The CDR3 coding sequence is TGTGCCAGCAGTCCGCCCCTTAGCGGCGGTGGAACCTACGAGCAGTACTTC. Protein product: CASSPPLSGGGTYEQYF.

This clonotype was detected ten times or more. The rearrangement uses TRBV11-2 and TRBJ2-3; D is perhaps TRBD2 (6 bases). The CDR3 loop spans 17 amino acids. The ends were cut back, 1 base at V and 2 bases at J, with 16 bases in the middle. Per germline, CDR1 SGHAT and CDR2 FQNNGV. The CDR3 reads CASSLGGTLSYTDTQYF. In DNA, the CDR3 is TGTGCCAGCAGCTTAGGCGGGACCCTCTCTTACACAGATACGCAGTATTTT.